One and the same sample provided the 32 T cell receptor beta chains below, sequenced in a study of response to subunit inactivated influenza vaccine. TCRdb re-derived calls from the RT-PCR reads in MiXCR, one entry per CDR3 protein. The sample lists around 480,000 distinct CDR3 sequences; 16% were seen once. The sequencing used CD4+ T cells sorted from PBMCs, collected approximately 25 months after vaccination. The receptors were gathered from a man in his fifties or sixties who received an inactivated influenza vaccine.

This clonotype was observed a handful of times. CDR3 sequence (DNA): TGTGCCAGCAGCTTTGATCTGGGCGATGAGCAGTTCTTC. Residues: CASSFDLGDEQFF. This chain links TRBV12-1 with TRBJ2-1; TRBD1 is the table's D call, not checked against the DNA. TRBV12-1 is designated a pseudogene. The CDR3 has 13 amino acids.

A few counts support this clonotype. This rearrangement joins TRBV5-5 to TRBJ2-1, with 7 bases that match TRBD2. The CDR3 is 15 residues long. CDR1 and CDR2 (germline): SGHKS, YYEKEE (reference sequence). V trimming: 4 bases; J trimming: 6 bases; junction bases outside the gene matches: 10. The CDR3 DNA reads TGTGCCAGCAGCCAGGTCGAGCGGGGAGGCAATGAGCAGTTCTTC. Encoded protein: CASSQVERGGNEQFF.

This clonotype showed up many times. The J gene is TRBJ1-6, the V gene TRBV7-2, with a tentative D call TRBD1 (5 bases). V gave up 1 base and J gave up 10 bases, with 14 bases separating them. Germline V lookup: CDR1 SGHTA, CDR2 FQGNSA. The CDR3 contains 15 residues. The CDR3 coding sequence is TGTGCCAGCAGCTTAGAGGCTGGGGGGTGGTCACCCCTCCACTTT. Amino acid sequence: CASSLEAGGWSPLHF.

The chain joins TRBV20-1 to TRBJ2-3; the match to TRBD2 covers 10 bases. Germline CDR1 and CDR2: DFQATT and SNEGSKA (reference sequence). The CDR3 has 15 residues. J gave up 0 bases and V 3 bases, and 3 bases lay outside the gene matches. CDR3 in DNA: TGCAGTGCTAGCCCGACTAGCGGGAGCACAGATACGCAGTATTTT. Its translation: CSASPTSGSTDTQYF.

In its sample, this clonotype was seen many times. The genes are TRBV29-1 and TRBJ2-1; D possibly corresponds to TRBD2 (6 bases). In germline, CDR1 is SQVTM, CDR2 ANQGSEA. V lost 0 bases and J 15 bases, leaving 15 bases between the germline ends. This CDR3 region has 12 residues. The CDR3 coding sequence is TGCAGCGTTGAAGATCCACGGGGGTCAGGGTTCTTC. Its translation: CSVEDPRGSGFF.

In its sample, this clonotype was seen a few times. The V and J genes are TRBV20-1 and TRBJ1-5; D remains ambiguous. Trimming cost V 3 bases and J 8 bases, with 11 bases left between them. CDR3 length: 12 amino acids. Per germline, CDR1 DFQATT and CDR2 SNEGSKA (reference sequence). Here the CDR3 DNA reads TGCAGTGCTAGCCCCCGCGGAAAGCCCCAGCATTTT. Protein: CSASPRGKPQHF.

The chain is built from TRBV20-1 and TRBJ1-2; D uncertain. This CDR3 comprises 14 residues. Per germline, CDR1 DFQATT and CDR2 SNEGSKA (reference sequence). The V end was cut by 3 bases, the J end by 7 bases, with 18 bases between. CDR3 loop: CSASRTGGTGGYTF. The CDR3 coding sequence is TGCAGTGCTAGCCGGACCGGAGGAACTGGTGGCTACACCTTC.

There are many counts of this clonotype. The CDR3 loop reads CASSLRERGTYEQYF. CDR3 in DNA: TGTGCCAGCAGCTTAAGGGAGAGGGGTACCTACGAGCAGTACTTC. The V call is TRBV7-2, the J call TRBJ2-7, with D possibly being TRBD1 or TRBD2 (5 bases each). Per the germline V gene, CDR1 is SGHTA and CDR2 is FQGNSA. This CDR3 is built from 15 residues. V lost 2 bases, J lost 2 bases, and 13 bases lay in between.

The V gene is TRBV20-1, the J gene TRBJ1-1; D is perhaps TRBD1 (6 bases). V gave up 1 base and J gave up 1 base, with 10 bases separating them. This CDR3 is 14 amino acids long. The germline gives CDR1 DFQATT, CDR2 SNEGSKA (reference sequence). CDR3 DNA sequence: TGCAGTGCTAGAGCTTGGACAGAGAACACTGAAGCTTTCTTT. Translation gives CSARAWTENTEAFF.

This clonotype was counted only a few times. This chain links TRBV6-5 with TRBJ1-1, with D tentatively TRBD1 (6 bases). Trimming cost V 2 bases and J 8 bases, with 12 bases left between them. The germline gives CDR1 MNHEY, CDR2 SVGAGI. The CDR3 loop spans 13 amino acids. This CDR3 is CASSYTIDREAFF. For the CDR3, the DNA is TGTGCCAGCAGTTACACCATCGACAGGGAAGCTTTCTTT.

The sample holds a few counts of this clonotype. This chain uses TRBV24-1 with TRBJ2-1, with TRBD1 matching over 9 bases. V dropped 5 bases and J dropped 7; count of bases not matched to a gene: 14. Germline V gives CDR1 KGHDR, CDR2 SFDVKD. The CDR3 is 17 amino acids. CDR3 in amino acids: CATSGGIGTGSVNEQFF. The CDR3, as DNA: TGTGCCACCAGTGGGGGGATCGGGACAGGGTCTGTAAATGAGCAGTTCTTC.

The V and J genes are TRBV21-1 and TRBJ2-2; the tabulated D call, TRBD1, remains unverified against the DNA. TRBV21-1 is deemed a pseudogene. CDR3 size: 19 residues. CDR3 region: CASSKNPLRPSRDTGELFF. CDR3 nucleotides: TGTGCCAGCAGCAAAAATCCACTTCGCCCATCCCGCGACACCGGGGAGCTGTTTTTT.

This clonotype was observed a handful of times. V is TRBV5-6 and J is TRBJ2-1; no firm D call. Germline V gene sequence: CDR1 SGHDT, CDR2 YYEEEE. Trimming stripped 2 bases from V and 9 bases from J, with 15 bases between. The CDR3 spans 14 residues. CDR3 bases: TGTGCCAGCAGCTTAAGACTGGATACGGGTGAGCAGTTCTTC. Amino acids: CASSLRLDTGEQFF.

This chain links TRBV10-3 with TRBJ2-7; D not certain. From germline, CDR1 is ENHRY and CDR2 SYGVKD. The CDR3 spans 13 residues. V was trimmed by 5 bases and J by 5 bases, leaving 13 bases between them. The chain's CDR3 is CAISLPAKNEQYF. The CDR3 nucleotides read TGTGCCATCAGTCTCCCGGCGAAAAACGAGCAGTACTTC.

Here the CDR3 DNA reads TGTGCCAGCAGCTTAGACCCGGGAACTTGGGAGACCCAGTACTTC. As protein: CASSLDPGTWETQYF. J is TRBJ2-5 and V is TRBV7-2; TRBD2 might be the D (5 bases). Germline-derived CDR1 and CDR2 are SGHTA and FQGNSA. Trimming cost V 1 base and J 5 bases, with 14 bases left between them. The CDR3 is 15 residues long.

The J gene is TRBJ1-6, the V gene TRBV12-3 or TRBV12-4, with D possibly being TRBD1 (6 bases). V was trimmed by 5 bases and J by 10 bases, leaving 12 bases between them. The CDR3 sequence is 13 residues long. Here the CDR3 reads CASSTGWKSPLHF. The CDR3 DNA follows: TGTGCCAGCAGTACAGGGTGGAAGTCACCCCTCCACTTT.

This chain uses TRBV4-3 with TRBJ2-1; 13 positions match TRBD2. V gave up 2 bases and J gave up 2 bases; unmatched junction bases: 12. The CDR3 spans 20 residues. Germline CDR1 is LGHNA and CDR2 is YSLEER. Here the CDR3 DNA reads TGCGCCAGCAGCCAAAGACGAGGGACTAGCGGGATTACGACCTACAATGAGCAGTTCTTC. Protein sequence: CASSQRRGTSGITTYNEQFF.

V and J are TRBV5-1 and TRBJ2-3; D perhaps matches TRBD2 (6 bases). V was trimmed by 3 bases and J by 2 bases, leaving 13 bases between them. Germline V lookup: CDR1 SGHRS, CDR2 YFSETQ. CDR3 length: 15 amino acids. The CDR3 coding sequence is TGCGCCAGCAGCTCAATGACGGGAGACACAGATACGCAGTATTTT. Amino acids: CASSSMTGDTDTQYF.

This clonotype has only a few counts. This chain joins TRBV4-2 and TRBJ1-1; 11 bases fit TRBD1. This CDR3 has 17 amino acids. V shed 3 bases, J shed 1 base, and the junction held 7 bases outside the gene matches. CDR1 LGHNA and CDR2 YNFKEQ come from the germline V gene. This chain's CDR3 is CASSHPGQGAANTEAFF. The CDR3 nucleotides are TGTGCCAGCAGCCACCCCGGACAGGGGGCGGCGAACACTGAAGCTTTCTTT.

This clonotype came up many times. The chain joins TRBV15 to TRBJ2-5; D remains ambiguous. Trimming took off 1 base at V and 5 bases at J, with 8 bases between the two ends. The germline V gene has CDR1 LNHNV and CDR2 YYDKDF (reference sequence). This CDR3 spans 13 amino acids. CDR3 loop: CATSRGYKETQYF. The DNA of the CDR3 is TGTGCCACCAGCAGAGGATACAAGGAGACCCAGTACTTC.

This clonotype was counted a few times. The chain couples TRBV7-2 to TRBJ1-1; D call uncertain. V lost 2 bases and J 4 bases, leaving 14 bases between the germline ends. The germline V gene encodes CDR1 SGHTA and CDR2 FQGNSA. The CDR3 covers 15 residues. The CDR3, as DNA: TGTGCCAGCAGCTTACCTTACCAAGGGAGCACTGAAGCTTTCTTT. This translates into CASSLPYQGSTEAFF.

This clonotype was counted a few times. The chain recombines TRBV20-1 with TRBJ1-1; 9 nucleotides line up with TRBD1. CDR3 length equals 15 residues. V shed 6 bases, J shed 2 bases, and the junction held 10 bases outside the gene matches. CDR1 and CDR2 (germline): DFQATT, SNEGSKA (reference sequence). CDR3 nucleotide sequence: TGCAGTGCCGGGGGGGGGACAGGGTTTAACACTGAAGCTTTCTTT. Residues: CSAGGGTGFNTEAFF.

The rearrangement uses TRBV6-1 and TRBJ2-7; TRBD1 matches 10 bases. With 7 bases clipped from V and 0 bases from J, the junction kept 18 bases outside the gene matches. There are 19 residues in the CDR3. In germline, CDR1 is MNHNS, CDR2 SASEGT. As DNA, the CDR3 is TGTGCCAGCAACAGACTCACGGGACAGGGGAGTGGATCCTCCTACGAGCAGTACTTC. Translated: CASNRLTGQGSGSSYEQYF.

This chain uses TRBV12-3 or TRBV12-4 with TRBJ1-2; D is uncertain. CDR3 length equals 13 residues. V was trimmed by 1 base and J by 3 bases, leaving 6 bases between them. The DNA for the CDR3 is TGTGCCAGCAGTTTAGAGAGGCACTATGGCTACACCTTC. It encodes CASSLERHYGYTF.

The chain links TRBV3-1 to TRBJ2-7, with a weak D call TRBD2 (5 bases). V lost 4 bases, J lost 7 bases, and 17 bases lay in between. The germline gives CDR1 LGHDT, CDR2 YNNKEL (reference sequence). CDR3 size: 14 residues. The CDR3 DNA reads as TGTGCCAGCAGCCGGACTTTGGAGGTTGAAGAGCAGTACTTC. It yields the protein CASSRTLEVEEQYF.

The V and J genes are TRBV7-6 and TRBJ2-3; D is perhaps TRBD2 (5 bases). Per germline, CDR1 SGHVS and CDR2 FNYEAQ. V lost 0 bases and J 3 bases, leaving 10 bases between the germline ends. This CDR3 is 15 amino acids long. CDR3 region: CASSLAPGDTDTQYF. The CDR3 DNA is TGTGCCAGCAGCTTAGCCCCCGGGGATACAGATACGCAGTATTTT.

The chain links TRBV28 to TRBJ1-1, with D possibly being TRBD1 (6 bases). Trimming took 11 bases from V and 2 from J, leaving 12 bases between them. Per germline, CDR1 MDHEN and CDR2 SYDVKM. The CDR3 covers 12 residues. CDR3 coding DNA: TGTGCCGGCGGGGGGCGCAACACTGAAGCTTTCTTT. Amino acids: CAGGGRNTEAFF.

This clonotype has only a few counts. V is TRBV12-3 or TRBV12-4 and J is TRBJ2-7, with D perhaps TRBD1 or TRBD2 (5 bases each). With 1 base removed from V and 6 bases from J, the gap between germline ends came to 13 bases. The CDR3 covers 14 residues. The CDR3 DNA is TGTGCCAGCAGTTTAGGGGACCGTGATACCGAGCAGTACTTC. Translated, it gives CASSLGDRDTEQYF.

The V gene is TRBV30, the J gene TRBJ2-7; the match to TRBD1 covers 11 bases. The CDR3 has 14 residues. Looked up from germline, CDR1 is GTSNPN and CDR2 is SVGIG (reference sequence). The trim removed 3 bases at V and 1 base at J, leaving 2 bases unmatched. CDR3 in DNA: TGTGCCTGGAGGGGACAGGGGGGGTCCTACGAGCAGTACTTC. This codes for CAWRGQGGSYEQYF.

This clonotype was recorded a few times. The chain is built from TRBV29-1 and TRBJ2-3, with 7 bases identical to TRBD1. Trimming at V came to 4 bases and at J to 8 bases, leaving 9 bases not matched to a gene. CDR3 length equals 13 residues. CDR1 and CDR2 (germline): SQVTM, ANQGSEA. CDR3 region: CSVGDRSPGTQYF. Written as DNA, the CDR3 is TGCAGCGTTGGGGACAGATCCCCGGGTACGCAGTATTTT.

This clonotype has more than one count but fewer than ten. This chain links TRBV12-3 or TRBV12-4 with TRBJ2-1; TRBD1 agrees at 9 bases. V lost 6 bases, J lost 4 bases, and 4 bases stayed unmatched. The CDR3 is made up of 14 amino acids. CDR3 in amino acids: CASRTGTGYNEQFF. The CDR3 bases are TGTGCCAGCAGGACCGGGACAGGGTACAATGAGCAGTTCTTC.

In its sample, this clonotype was seen a few times. This chain links TRBV3-1 with TRBJ1-1; no clear D. The CDR3 is made up of 15 amino acids. Germline assignment: CDR1 LGHDT and CDR2 YNNKEL (reference sequence). The V and J ends lost 1 base and 0 bases respectively, with 9 bases between them. The CDR3 DNA sequence: TGTGCCAGCAGCCAAGGGGTGGCGATGAACACTGAAGCTTTCTTT. It yields the protein CASSQGVAMNTEAFF.